Shown below are 26 T cell receptor beta chains from a single sample sequenced in a study of OX40 agonist ivuxolimab in advanced cancers. Clones were sequenced by immunoSEQ multiplex PCR, and TCRdb holds only the in-frame ones, with some missing. In the table there are tens of thousands of clones, 65% to 85% of which are singletons. Source: CD4+ or CD8+ T cells sorted from blood, taken in a trial of the OX40 agonist ivuxolimab. The receptors originated from an adult with an advanced solid tumor such as melanoma, head and neck, liver or kidney cancer.

The V and J genes are TRBV18 and TRBJ2-1, with D possibly TRBD1 on 7 matching bases. V was trimmed by 2 bases and J by 5 bases, leaving 13 bases between them. Germline CDR1 and CDR2: KGHSH and LQKENI. CDR3 length: 15 amino acids. CDR3 DNA: TGTGCCAGCTCACCAAACAGGGGAGGTAACAATGAGCAGTTCTTC. This gives the protein CASSPNRGGNNEQFF. Full variable domain (remainder filled in from reference TRBV18 and TRBJ2-1): NAGVMQNPRHLVRRRGQEARLRCSPMKGHSHVYWYRQLPEEGLKFMVYLQKENIIDESGMPKERFSAEFPKEGPSILRIQQVVRGDSAAYFCASSPNRGGNNEQFFGPGTRLTVL.

The chain joins TRBV10-3 to TRBJ2-2, with D perhaps matching TRBD2 (5 bases). V lost 8 bases and J lost 7, with 17 bases in between. This CDR3 is 14 amino acids long. Germline loops: CDR1 ENHRY, CDR2 SYGVKD. The CDR3: CAISRDGGRGELFF. The CDR3 DNA reads TGTGCCATCTCGAGGGATGGCGGGCGCGGGGAGCTGTTTTTT.

The chain is built from TRBV19 and TRBJ2-2; a possible D gene is TRBD2 (7 bases). Trimming left V 4 bases short and J 4 bases short, with 16 bases between. The CDR3 consists of 16 residues. In germline, CDR1 is LNHDA, CDR2 SQIVND (reference sequence). In DNA form, the CDR3 reads TGTGCCAGTAGTAGGCAGGGGACTACTGCCACCGGGGAGCTGTTTTTT. Its protein product is CASSRQGTTATGELFF.

The genes are TRBV5-4 and TRBJ1-4; 10 nucleotides line up with TRBD1. With V trimmed by 5 bases and J by 3 bases, 10 bases remained unmatched. The CDR3 contains 17 residues. Germline V gives CDR1 SGHNT, CDR2 YYREEE (reference sequence). CDR3 in amino acids: CASSRRDRGLSNEKLFF. CDR3 nucleotides: TGTGCCAGCAGTCGCCGGGACAGGGGCCTTTCTAATGAAAAACTGTTTTTT.

The V gene is TRBV7-2, the J gene TRBJ2-5; D is ambiguous. The V gene lost 5 bases and the J gene lost 5 bases, with 15 bases spanning the gap. Germline V lookup: CDR1 SGHTA, CDR2 FQGNSA. CDR3 length: 14 residues. The CDR3 nucleotides read TGTGCCAGCAGCCCCCTGGCGTTGGGGGAGACCCAGTACTTC. This gives the protein CASSPLALGETQYF.

The chain has TRBV5-4 and TRBJ1-2, with D possibly being TRBD1 (5 bases). V was clipped by 2 bases and J by 2 bases, with 16 bases between them. This CDR3 has 16 residues. The V gene's germline CDR1 is SGHNT and CDR2 YYREEE (reference sequence). CDR3 in amino acids: CASSLDLQAVNYGYTF. The DNA of the CDR3 is TGTGCCAGCAGCTTAGACCTACAGGCAGTCAACTATGGCTACACCTTC.

The V and J genes are TRBV5-1 and TRBJ2-5; the D is unclear. V was pared by 0 bases and J by 2 bases, with 11 bases between. Germline V CDR1 and CDR2: SGHRS, YFSETQ. The CDR3 contains 15 residues. DNA of the CDR3: TGCGCCAGCAGCTTGGGTTCTTCGGGTCAAGAGACCCAGTACTTC. Protein sequence: CASSLGSSGQETQYF.

The V gene is TRBV7-7, the J gene TRBJ2-1; 7 positions match TRBD1. The CDR3 runs to 15 residues. Germline trimming cut 5 bases from V and 0 bases from J; bases unmatched to any gene: 4. Per germline, CDR1 SSHAT and CDR2 FNYEAQ (reference sequence). CDR3 DNA sequence: TGTGCCAGCAGCCCCGACAGGGACTCCTACAATGAGCAGTTCTTC. This codes for CASSPDRDSYNEQFF.

The chain recombines TRBV6-1 with TRBJ1-4, with D unclear. Germline V gene sequence: CDR1 MNHNS, CDR2 SASEGT. The CDR3 sequence is 13 residues long. The germline V and J ends were trimmed by 4 bases and 1 base, with 4 bases remaining between them. CDR3 region: CASSAKTNEKLFF. The CDR3 nucleotides are TGTGCCAGCAGTGCCAAAACTAATGAAAAACTGTTTTTT.

The chain recombines TRBV6-5 with TRBJ2-3; no firm D call. V was shortened by 6 bases and J by 5 bases, with 9 bases between the two germline ends. CDR3 length equals 12 residues. CDR1 is MNHEY, CDR2 SVGAGI, per germline. DNA for the CDR3: TGTGCCAGCAGACTCAGTGGAGATACGCAGTATTTT. Protein sequence: CASRLSGDTQYF.

The rearrangement links TRBV6-1 to TRBJ2-3; 12 bases are a match to TRBD2. Germline-derived CDR1 and CDR2 are MNHNS and SASEGT. V was clipped by 6 bases and J by 8 bases; unmatched bases: 9. CDR3 length: 15 residues. The CDR3: CASSPASGGASTQYF. The DNA for the CDR3 is TGTGCCAGCAGCCCCGCTAGCGGGGGGGCCTCTACGCAGTATTTT.

The rearrangement links TRBV6-1 to TRBJ1-5; 8 bases fit TRBD1. This CDR3 has 15 residues. J gave up 4 bases and V 6 bases, and 8 bases lay outside the gene matches. Germline lookup yields CDR1 MNHNS and CDR2 SASEGT. In DNA form, the CDR3 reads TGTGCCAGCAGGGCAACAGGGGGTTGGAATCAGCCCCAGCATTTT. Residues: CASRATGGWNQPQHF.

CDR3 residues: CASSSSAAGYGETQYF. The CDR3 DNA is TGTGCCAGCAGTTCCTCCGCTGCGGGGTATGGAGAGACCCAGTACTTC. V and J are TRBV28 and TRBJ2-5; tentatively, D is TRBD2 (6 bases). This CDR3 spans 16 amino acids. Germline assignment: CDR1 MDHEN and CDR2 SYDVKM. V was cut by 4 bases and J by 4 bases, with 19 bases left in between.

In its sample, this clone was seen once. The V call is TRBV2, the J call TRBJ2-1, with D possibly matching TRBD1 (6 bases). This CDR3 is 13 amino acids long. Per the germline V gene, CDR1 is SNHLY and CDR2 is FYNNEI. The V end lost 6 bases, the J end lost 4 bases, and 10 bases lay between the germline ends. The CDR3 DNA reads TGTGCCAGCAGCGGGACACCGTACAATGAGCAGTTCTTC. Residues: CASSGTPYNEQFF.

This chain uses TRBV10-3 with TRBJ2-5; 8 bases match TRBD2. V dropped 6 bases and J dropped 3; count of bases not matched to a gene: 9. Per the germline V gene, CDR1 is ENHRY and CDR2 is SYGVKD. There are 15 residues in the CDR3. The CDR3 DNA is TGTGCCATCAGGGAGAGATGGCGGGGGGAAGAGACCCAGTACTTC. Its protein product is CAIRERWRGEETQYF.

The rearrangement links TRBV28 to TRBJ1-6; D possibly corresponds to TRBD1 (6 bases). This CDR3 is built from 13 residues. The germline V gene has CDR1 MDHEN and CDR2 SYDVKM. The ends were cut back, 8 bases at V and 5 bases at J, with 10 bases in the middle. The CDR3 DNA reads as TGTGCCAGCCGGGACACTAATAATTCACCCCTCCACTTT. Translation gives CASRDTNNSPLHF.

The gene calls are TRBV10-3 and TRBJ2-6; TRBD2 matches at 8 bases. V was clipped by 8 bases and J by 3 bases; unmatched bases: 6. The germline CDR1 and CDR2 sequences are ENHRY and SYGVKD. The CDR3 is 15 amino acids. The CDR3 region has the DNA TGTGCCATCGCCCCAGCGGGGGTTGGGGCCAACGTCCTGACTTTC. This translates into CAIAPAGVGANVLTF.

The chain couples TRBV5-1 to TRBJ1-1; D not resolved. There are 14 residues in the CDR3. V was pared by 2 bases and J by 0 bases, with 8 bases between. Germline lookup yields CDR1 SGHRS and CDR2 YFSETQ. Here the CDR3 DNA reads TGCGCCAGCAGCTTACAGACCATGAACACTGAAGCTTTCTTT. Translation gives CASSLQTMNTEAFF.

The chain recombines TRBV7-7 with TRBJ1-5, with D possibly matching TRBD1 (5 bases). Per germline, CDR1 SSHAT and CDR2 FNYEAQ (reference sequence). The CDR3 consists of 17 residues. V was shortened by 0 bases and J by 0 bases, with 12 bases between the two germline ends. Written as DNA, the CDR3 is TGTGCCAGCAGCTTAGCGCTAACCAGGGATAGCAATCAGCCCCAGCATTTT. Its protein is CASSLALTRDSNQPQHF.

This clone appeared a few times. V is TRBV19 and J is TRBJ2-7, with D possibly matching TRBD2 (6 bases). Germline CDR1 reads LNHDA; CDR2 reads SQIVND (reference sequence). This CDR3 is built from 13 residues. V gave up 4 bases and J gave up 5 bases, with 12 bases separating them. The chain's CDR3 is CASSSRRGDEQYF. In DNA form, the CDR3 reads TGTGCCAGTAGTAGTCGGCGGGGTGACGAGCAGTACTTC.

The gene calls are TRBV7-8 and TRBJ1-4, with 7 bases matching TRBD1. V dropped 6 bases and J dropped 2; count of bases not matched to a gene: 9. The CDR3 has 16 amino acids. Looked up from germline, CDR1 is SGHVS and CDR2 is FQNEAQ. As DNA, the CDR3 is TGTGCCAGCAGATTCCGGGAGGGGGCGACTAATGAAAAACTGTTTTTT. This translates into CASRFREGATNEKLFF. The full variable domain, in which reference TRBV7-8 and TRBJ1-4 provide the parts outside the CDR3, is GAGVSQSPRYKVAKRGQDVALRCDPISGHVSLFWYQQALGQGPEFLTYFQNEAQLDKSGLPSDRFFAERPEGSVSTLKIQRTQQEDSAVYLCASRFREGATNEKLFFGSGTQLSVL.

The chain has TRBV6-5 and TRBJ2-5; D is unclear. The CDR3 loop spans 11 amino acids. V was shortened by 7 bases and J by 4 bases, with 7 bases between the two germline ends. Germline V lookup: CDR1 MNHEY, CDR2 SVGAGI. The CDR3: CASKVVETQYF. The CDR3 nucleotides are TGTGCCAGCAAAGTCGTAGAGACCCAGTACTTC.

The chain joins TRBV19 to TRBJ2-6; D tentatively reads TRBD1 or TRBD2 (5 bases each). The germline V gene has CDR1 LNHDA and CDR2 SQIVND (reference sequence). The length of the CDR3 is 17 residues. Deletions cut 8 bases from V and 2 bases from J, with 19 bases between. CDR3 DNA: TGTGCCAGTTTACCGGGACGCCGAGGTACTGGGGCCAACGTCCTGACTTTC. The encoded protein is CASLPGRRGTGANVLTF.

The chain uses TRBV6-6 and TRBJ2-1, with 10 bases fitting TRBD2. This CDR3 spans 14 amino acids. CDR1 is MNHNY and CDR2 is SVGAGI in the germline V gene (reference sequence). The CDR3 DNA reads TGTGCTAGCGGGGGGCGCAGCTCCTACAATGAGCAGTTCTTC. It yields the protein CASGGRSSYNEQFF.

V usage is TRBV6-1 and J usage is TRBJ1-1; no definite D call. The germline CDR1 and CDR2 sequences are MNHNS and SASEGT. The CDR3 extends over 13 amino acids. V was trimmed by 0 bases and J by 5 bases, leaving 7 bases between them. CDR3 coding DNA: TGTGCCAGCAGTGAAGCGTGGGAGACTGAAGCTTTCTTT. Its protein is CASSEAWETEAFF.

The CDR3 nucleotides are TGTGCCAGCACCTCAGGCGGGGGGGGTTCCTACGAGCAGTACTTC. This gives the protein CASTSGGGGSYEQYF. This chain links TRBV6-5 with TRBJ2-7; 9 positions match TRBD2. The CDR3 totals 15 residues. J was trimmed by 1 base and V by 7 bases; bases with no gene match: 8. Germline CDR1 is MNHEY and CDR2 is SVGAGI.